Sequencing of this T cell receptor beta chain was carried out in a study of blood T cell repertoires in COVID-19. Study context: There were acute and convalescent COVID-19 samples, and they came from the United States, Italy and Spain. Sample material is recorded as cDNA or gDNA derived from T cells, B-cell-depleted T cells, or PBMCs.

Trimming removed 6 bases at V and 0 bases at J, with 12 bases between. This CDR3 region has 15 residues. Germline CDR1 is MNHEY and CDR2 is SVGAGI. Study processing details: Amplification of reference gene primers provided the estimated nucleated cell counts. Data came from immunoSEQ multiplex PCR; TCRdb stores just in-frame clones and leaves some out. Clone size and V and J calls were adopted from that table, with D and trimming inferred from the DNA. The table records about 64,000 clones, roughly 90% of them present only once. The sequencing input was peripheral blood. The clonotype originates from a man between 65 and 85 years old with acute or convalescent COVID-19. The V call is TRBV6-5, the J call TRBJ1-3; D perhaps matches TRBD1 (6 bases). The CDR3 DNA reads TGTGCCAGCAGGGACGGACAGAACTCTGGAAACACCATATATTTT. It is translated as CASRDGQNSGNTIYF.